This T cell receptor beta chain was profiled in a study of Ad26.COV2.S vaccination and SARS-CoV-2 variants. Across the whole study: Sample donor was a member of the COV1001 Ad26.COV2.S trial arm.

The germline V gene encodes CDR1 SGHAT and CDR2 FQNNGV. V dropped 1 base and J dropped 4 bases, with 12 bases sitting between them. The CDR3 extends over 15 amino acids. Stated treatment: 15 to 20 received Ad26.COV2.S at low or high dose, single or two shots; about 5 received placebo; per-sample allocation not given. Vaccine and placebo recipients were sampled on day 63 after the first injection. The method was immunoSEQ multiplex PCR; TCRdb's version includes in-frame clones alone and lacks a portion of them. Of about 350,000 clones listed, approximately 86% are singletons. The sequence derives from a person between 18 and 59 years old who received the Ad26.COV2.S COVID-19 vaccine or a placebo. The sequences come from peripheral blood, collected in a trial of Ad26.COV2.S vaccine versus placebo. The chain uses TRBV11-2 and TRBJ2-3; D is perhaps TRBD1 or TRBD2 (5 bases each). The CDR3 DNA is TGTGCCAGCAGCTTAGGGGACCGTTCTGCAGATACGCAGTATTTT. Protein sequence: CASSLGDRSADTQYF. Full variable domain (outside the CDR3, taken from reference TRBV11-2 and TRBJ2-3): EAGVAQSPRYKIIEKRQSVAFWCNPISGHATLYWYQQILGQGPKLLIQFQNNGVVDDSQLPKDRFSAERLKGVDSTLKIQPAKLEDSAVYLCASSLGDRSADTQYFGPGTRLTVL.